This T cell receptor (beta chain) was documented in a study of blood T cell repertoires in COVID-19. Some clones are missing from TCRdb's copy, which holds only in-frame ones; the method was immunoSEQ multiplex PCR. The profile shows around 180,000 clones, under 85% of them singletons. This clone has only a few counts. The V gene's germline CDR1 is LNHDA and CDR2 SQIVND (reference sequence). Deletions cut 7 bases from V and 4 bases from J, with 25 bases between. The CDR3 loop spans 17 amino acids. The origin of this receptor is a woman older than 75 with acute or convalescent COVID-19. The chain recombines TRBV19 with TRBJ1-1; tentatively, D is TRBD1 (5 bases). The sequenced material came from peripheral blood. CDR3 nucleotide sequence: TGTGCCAGTACCCCTAACCGGGTGGGGCCGGGTGGCACTGAAGCTTTCTTT. Residues: CASTPNRVGPGGTEAFF.